The 5 T cell receptor beta chains listed next were all sequenced from one sample in a study of shared clonotypes between healthy human individuals. Measured with immunoSEQ multiplex PCR; TCRdb has only the in-frame clones, and not every one. This sample has around 1.9 million clones, with approximately 94% found just once. Naive CD8 cells lacked CD45RO, underwent positive selection for CCR7 and left out terminally differentiated effector memory CD45RA+ cells. Sequenced material: naive CD8+ T cells from PBMCs. The source of these receptors is a man between 18 and 35 years old in good health. Some clones in this sample may be carry-over from other donors' samples.

This sequence joins TRBV28 and TRBJ2-2; D assignment may be TRBD1 or TRBD2 (5 bases each). V lost 7 bases and J lost 1, with 10 bases in between. In germline, CDR1 is MDHEN, CDR2 SYDVKM. The length of the CDR3 is 14 residues. The CDR3 sequence: CASIGAGNTGELFF. Written as DNA, the CDR3 is TGTGCCAGCATTGGGGCGGGGAACACCGGGGAGCTGTTTTTT.

The chain employs TRBV19 and TRBJ2-7, with TRBD2 identical over 11 bases. This CDR3 has 14 residues. CDR1 is LNHDA and CDR2 is SQIVND in the germline V gene (reference sequence). V was clipped by 9 bases and J by 3 bases; unmatched bases: 7. CDR3 loop: CASQIAGGIYEQYF. The CDR3 bases are TGTGCCAGCCAGATAGCGGGAGGGATCTACGAGCAGTACTTC.

This chain joins TRBV2 and TRBJ2-5; tentatively, D is TRBD1 or TRBD2 (7 bases each). Between the trimmed V and J ends, which lost 8 bases and 2 bases, there was a span of 18 bases. Germline V gene data show CDR1 as SNHLY and CDR2 as FYNNEI. CDR3 length equals 15 residues. CDR3 nucleotide sequence: TGTGCCAGCGCGGGGGAGGGGGCTCGGCAAGAGACCCAGTACTTC. Protein: CASAGEGARQETQYF.

The chain has TRBV13 and TRBJ2-2; 7 positions agree with TRBD1. The junction had 6 bases not matched to a gene; V was cut back by 11 bases and J by 0 bases. Germline CDR1 reads PRHDT; CDR2 reads FYEKMQ (reference sequence). The CDR3 has 14 amino acids. The CDR3 loop is CACGQVANTGELFF. In nucleotides, the CDR3 is TGTGCCTGCGGACAGGTCGCGAACACCGGGGAGCTGTTTTTT.

The chain links TRBV5-4 to TRBJ2-7, with 10 bases matching TRBD1. The CDR3 sequence is 15 residues long. J was trimmed by 4 bases and V by 5 bases; bases with no gene match: 9. The germline V gene encodes CDR1 SGHNT and CDR2 YYREEE (reference sequence). In nucleotides, the CDR3 is TGTGCCAGCAGTTCGACAGGGGGCCTGTTTTACGAGCAGTACTTC. Its protein is CASSSTGGLFYEQYF. Full variable domain (remainder filled in from reference TRBV5-4 and TRBJ2-7): ETGVTQSPTHLIKTRGQQVTLRCSSQSGHNTVSWYQQALGQGPQFIFQYYREEENGRGNFPPRFSGLQFPNYSSELNVNALELDDSALYLCASSSTGGLFYEQYFGPGTRLTVT.